The present T cell receptor (beta chain) was sequenced within a study of blood T cell repertoires in COVID-19. Study in general: PBMCs, B-cell-depleted T cells, or T cells were the source of the cDNA or gDNA that made up the material.

Only in-frame clones appear in the TCRdb table, and some are missing; sequencing was by immunoSEQ multiplex PCR. The data contain 270,000 or so clones, 75% to 90% of them singletons. This clone appeared a few times. Sequenced material: peripheral blood. The clonotype was recovered from a woman aged 30 to 39 with active or convalescent COVID-19.

Written as DNA, the CDR3 is TGTGCCAGTAGTATCAGCGGGGCTGGGGCCAACGTCCTGACTTTC. Its protein product is CASSISGAGANVLTF. The V and J genes are TRBV19 and TRBJ2-6; 7 bases are shared with TRBD2. Looked up from germline, CDR1 is LNHDA and CDR2 is SQIVND (reference sequence). Unmatched junction bases numbered 1, after V lost 3 bases and J lost 2 bases. The CDR3 sequence is 15 residues long.